This T cell receptor beta chain was sequenced during a study of blood T cell repertoires in COVID-19. Study background: Collection of acute and convalescent COVID-19 samples took place in the United States, Italy and Spain.

Clones were read by immunoSEQ multiplex PCR, and TCRdb kept only the in-frame ones, dropping some. Of 90,000 to 120,000 clones in the sample, about four fifths are singletons; the top ten hold 4.2%. This clone has more than one count but fewer than ten. The TCR sequence derives from a human donor in a cohort sampled during active COVID-19. Sequences were obtained from peripheral blood.

The chain's CDR3 is CASSEAGTANNEQFF. Written as DNA, the CDR3 is TGTGCCAGCAGTGAAGCGGGGACAGCCAACAATGAGCAGTTCTTC. The chain has TRBV6-1 and TRBJ2-1, with 7 positions matching TRBD1. The CDR3 has 15 amino acids. The germline V gene has CDR1 MNHNS and CDR2 SASEGT. Trimming cost V 0 bases and J 5 bases; bases outside gene matches: 4.